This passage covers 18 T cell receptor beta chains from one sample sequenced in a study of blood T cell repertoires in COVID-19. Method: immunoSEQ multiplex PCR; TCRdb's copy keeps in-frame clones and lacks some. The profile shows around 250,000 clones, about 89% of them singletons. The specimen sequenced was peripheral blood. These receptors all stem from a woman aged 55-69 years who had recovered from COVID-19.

CDR3 DNA: TGTGCCAGCAGCTCAAACCCCGGGGGAGATACGCAGTATTTT. Protein: CASSSNPGGDTQYF. The chain is built from TRBV7-3 and TRBJ2-3, with D possibly TRBD2 on 6 matching bases. Germline V gene data show CDR1 as SGHTA and CDR2 as FQGTGA. V was clipped by 4 bases and J by 5 bases, with 13 bases between them. CDR3 length: 14 amino acids.

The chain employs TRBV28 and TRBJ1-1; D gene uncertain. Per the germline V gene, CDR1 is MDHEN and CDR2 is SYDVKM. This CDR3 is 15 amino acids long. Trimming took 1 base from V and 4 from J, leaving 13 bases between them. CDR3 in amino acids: CASSLSGSRGTEAFF. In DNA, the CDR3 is TGTGCCAGCAGTTTATCCGGGTCCCGGGGCACTGAAGCTTTCTTT.

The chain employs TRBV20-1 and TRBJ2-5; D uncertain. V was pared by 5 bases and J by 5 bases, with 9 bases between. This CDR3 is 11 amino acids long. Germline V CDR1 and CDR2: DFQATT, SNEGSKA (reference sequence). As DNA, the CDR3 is TGCAGTGCTCTAGTGTCGGAGACCCAGTACTTC. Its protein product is CSALVSETQYF.

DNA of the CDR3: TGTGCCAGACTCCAGCGGGGGCTTGGAGTATCAGTCCCCGGGGAGCTGTTTTTT. This encodes CARLQRGLGVSVPGELFF. The rearrangement links TRBV6-4 to TRBJ2-2, with TRBD2 matching 8 bases. CDR1 MRHNA and CDR2 SNTAGT come from the germline V gene. This CDR3 comprises 18 residues. J lost 6 bases, V lost 9 bases, and 21 bases had no gene match.

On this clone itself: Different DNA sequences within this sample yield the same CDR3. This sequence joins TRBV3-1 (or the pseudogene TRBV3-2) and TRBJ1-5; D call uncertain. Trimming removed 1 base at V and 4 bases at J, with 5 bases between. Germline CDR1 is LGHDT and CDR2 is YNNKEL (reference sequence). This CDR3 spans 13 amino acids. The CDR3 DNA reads TGTGCCAGCAGCCAAGCCCTTAATCAGCCCCAGCATTTT. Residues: CASSQALNQPQHF.

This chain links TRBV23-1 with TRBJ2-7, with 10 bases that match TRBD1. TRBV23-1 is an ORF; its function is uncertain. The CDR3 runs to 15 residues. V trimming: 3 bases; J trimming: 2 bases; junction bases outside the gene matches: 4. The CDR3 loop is CASSQPGQGPYEQYF. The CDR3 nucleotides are TGCGCCAGCAGTCAGCCGGGACAGGGGCCCTACGAGCAGTACTTC.

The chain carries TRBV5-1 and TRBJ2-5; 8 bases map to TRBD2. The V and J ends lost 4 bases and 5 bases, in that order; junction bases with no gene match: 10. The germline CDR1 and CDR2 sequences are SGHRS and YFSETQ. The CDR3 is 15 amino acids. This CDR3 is CASSTLAGGGETQYF. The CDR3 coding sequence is TGCGCCAGCAGCACCCTCGCGGGGGGTGGGGAGACCCAGTACTTC. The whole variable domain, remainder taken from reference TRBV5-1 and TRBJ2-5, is KAGVTQTPRYLIKTRGQQVTLSCSPISGHRSVSWYQQTPGQGLQFLFEYFSETQRNKGNFPGRFSGRQFSNSRSEMNVSTLELGDSALYLCASSTLAGGGETQYFGPGTRLLVL.

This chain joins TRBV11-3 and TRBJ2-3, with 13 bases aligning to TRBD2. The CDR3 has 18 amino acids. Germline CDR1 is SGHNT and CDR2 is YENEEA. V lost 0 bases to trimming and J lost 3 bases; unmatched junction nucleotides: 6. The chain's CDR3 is CASSLEGTSGGETDTQYF. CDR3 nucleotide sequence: TGTGCCAGCAGCTTAGAGGGAACTAGCGGGGGGGAGACAGATACGCAGTATTTT.

The CDR3 DNA is TGTGCCAGCACCAAAGTCGCGGGGGACACTGAAGCTTTCTTT. It translates to CASTKVAGDTEAFF. This rearrangement joins TRBV6-5 to TRBJ1-1; D perhaps matches TRBD1 (5 bases). Per the germline V gene, CDR1 is MNHEY and CDR2 is SVGAGI. V was pared by 7 bases and J by 3 bases, with 15 bases between. The CDR3 covers 14 residues.

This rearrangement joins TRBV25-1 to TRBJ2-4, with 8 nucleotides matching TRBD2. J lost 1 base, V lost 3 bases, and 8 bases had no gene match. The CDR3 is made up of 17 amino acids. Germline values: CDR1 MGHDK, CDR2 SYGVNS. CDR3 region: CASSEFSGGGAKNIQYF. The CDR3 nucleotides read TGTGCCAGCAGTGAGTTCAGTGGCGGGGGGGCCAAAAACATTCAGTACTTC. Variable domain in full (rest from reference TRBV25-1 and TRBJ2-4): EADIYQTPRYLVIGTGKKITLECSQTMGHDKMYWYQQDPGMELHLIHYSYGVNSTEKGDLSSESTVSRIRTEHFPLTLESARPSHTSQYLCASSEFSGGGAKNIQYFGAGTRLSVL.

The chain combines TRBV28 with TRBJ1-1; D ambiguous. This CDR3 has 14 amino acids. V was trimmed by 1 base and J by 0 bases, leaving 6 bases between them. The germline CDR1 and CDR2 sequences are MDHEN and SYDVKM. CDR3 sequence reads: CASSLLRVNTEAFF. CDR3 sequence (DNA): TGTGCCAGCAGTTTATTACGGGTGAACACTGAAGCTTTCTTT.

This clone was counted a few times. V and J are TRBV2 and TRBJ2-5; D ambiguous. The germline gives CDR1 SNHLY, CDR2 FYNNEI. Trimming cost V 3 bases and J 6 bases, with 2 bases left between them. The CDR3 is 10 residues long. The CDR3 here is CASSDKTQYF. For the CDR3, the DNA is TGTGCCAGCAGTGACAAGACCCAGTACTTC.

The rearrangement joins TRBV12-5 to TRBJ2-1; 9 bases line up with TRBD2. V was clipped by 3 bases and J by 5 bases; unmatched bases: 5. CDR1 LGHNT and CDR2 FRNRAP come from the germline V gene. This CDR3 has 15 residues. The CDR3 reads CASGFGGGENNEQFF. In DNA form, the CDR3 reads TGTGCTAGTGGTTTTGGCGGGGGGGAGAACAATGAGCAGTTCTTC.

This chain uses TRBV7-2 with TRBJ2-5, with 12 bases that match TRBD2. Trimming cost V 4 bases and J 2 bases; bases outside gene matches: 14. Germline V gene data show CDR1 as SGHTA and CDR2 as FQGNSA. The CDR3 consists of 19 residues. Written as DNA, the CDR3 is TGTGCCAGCAGCTCTCAACGAGCTCTAGCGGGGGGGCGTCAAGAGACCCAGTACTTC. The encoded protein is CASSSQRALAGGRQETQYF. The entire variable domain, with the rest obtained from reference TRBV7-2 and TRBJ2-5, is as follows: GAGVSQSPSNKVTEKGKDVELRCDPISGHTALYWYRQSLGQGLEFLIYFQGNSAPDKSGLPSDRFSAERTGGSVSTLTIQRTQQEDSAVYLCASSSQRALAGGRQETQYFGPGTRLLVL.

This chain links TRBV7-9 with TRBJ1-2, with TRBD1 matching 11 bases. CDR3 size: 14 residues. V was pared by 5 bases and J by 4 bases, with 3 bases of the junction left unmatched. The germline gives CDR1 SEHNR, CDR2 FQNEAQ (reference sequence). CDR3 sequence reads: CASSLGTGGYGYTF. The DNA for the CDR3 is TGTGCCAGCAGCCTCGGGACAGGGGGCTATGGCTACACCTTC.

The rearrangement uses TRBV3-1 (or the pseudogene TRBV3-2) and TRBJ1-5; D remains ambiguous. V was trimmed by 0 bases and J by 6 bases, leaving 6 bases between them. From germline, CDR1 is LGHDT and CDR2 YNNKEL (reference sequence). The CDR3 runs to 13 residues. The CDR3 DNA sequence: TGTGCCAGCAGCCAAGACCTTAGTCAGCCCCAGCATTTT. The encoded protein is CASSQDLSQPQHF.

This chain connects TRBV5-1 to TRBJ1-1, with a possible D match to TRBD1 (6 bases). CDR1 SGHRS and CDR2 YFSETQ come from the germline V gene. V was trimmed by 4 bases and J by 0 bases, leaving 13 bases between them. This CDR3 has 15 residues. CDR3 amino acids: CASSDHRDVNTEAFF. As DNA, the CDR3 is TGCGCCAGCAGCGACCACAGGGACGTGAACACTGAAGCTTTCTTT. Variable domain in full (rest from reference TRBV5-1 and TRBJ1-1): KAGVTQTPRYLIKTRGQQVTLSCSPISGHRSVSWYQQTPGQGLQFLFEYFSETQRNKGNFPGRFSGRQFSNSRSEMNVSTLELGDSALYLCASSDHRDVNTEAFFGQGTRLTVV.

The CDR3 reads CASSPPATPRDEKLFF. Written as DNA, the CDR3 is TGTGCCAGCTCACCACCAGCTACCCCGCGGGATGAAAAACTGTTTTTT. V usage is TRBV18 and J usage is TRBJ1-4; the D is unclear. In germline, CDR1 is KGHSH, CDR2 LQKENI. The CDR3 consists of 16 residues. V was cut by 0 bases and J by 6 bases, with 14 bases left in between.